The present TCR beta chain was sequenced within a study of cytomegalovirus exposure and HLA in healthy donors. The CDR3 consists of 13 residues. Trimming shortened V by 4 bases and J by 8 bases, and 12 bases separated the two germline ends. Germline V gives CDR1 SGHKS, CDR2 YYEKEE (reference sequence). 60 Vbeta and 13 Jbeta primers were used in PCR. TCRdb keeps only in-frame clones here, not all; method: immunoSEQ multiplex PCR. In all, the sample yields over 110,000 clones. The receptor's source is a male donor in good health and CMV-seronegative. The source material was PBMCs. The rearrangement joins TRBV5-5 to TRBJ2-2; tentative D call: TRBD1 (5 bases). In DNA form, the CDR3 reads TGTGCCAGCAGCCTGCTAGGGGCTGGGGAGCTGTTTTTT. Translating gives CASSLLGAGELFF. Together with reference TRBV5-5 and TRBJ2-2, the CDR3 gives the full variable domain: DAGVTQSPTHLIKTRGQQVTLRCSPISGHKSVSWYQQVLGQGPQFIFQYYEKEERGRGNFPDRFSARQFPNYSSELNVNALLLGDSALYLCASSLLGAGELFFGEGSRLTVL.